The rows below give T cell receptor beta chains drawn from one sample of a study of blood T cells in healthy people across ages. TCRdb redid the calling of the 5' RACE reads with MiXCR, one entry per CDR3 protein. The table has 1.5 million to 2 million distinct CDR3 sequences, roughly 52% seen once. The sequencing sample was made of blood. The receptors shown here come from a woman between 40 and 50 years old in good health. The CDR3 runs from the conserved cysteine through the conserved F or W. D genes are given only for firm matches. Size tells how often a clone was seen (once, few, many) or the class of an expanded clone, and some rows leave it out.

j_call d_call cdr3_length v_call clone_size cdr3_aa cdr3_nt
TRBJ2-1 . 14 TRBV29-1 . CSVGDPGQYNEQFF TGCAGCGTTGGTGACCCGGGACAATACAATGAGCAGTTCTTC
TRBJ2-1 . 18 TRBV4-3 . CASSQVDRGLEGDNEQFF TGCGCCAGCAGCCAAGTAGATAGGGGACTCGAGGGGGACAATGAGCAGTTCTTC
TRBJ2-5 . 15 TRBV27 few CASSSKPTGIETQYF TGTGCCAGCAGTTCAAAACCGACGGGGATAGAGACCCAGTACTTC
TRBJ2-7 . 13 TRBV24-1 . CATRGDGSYEQYF TGTGCCACCAGGGGGGACGGCTCCTACGAGCAGTACTTC
TRBJ2-1 TRBD2 12 TRBV20-1 few CSASSGGALAFF TGCAGTGCGTCTAGCGGGGGGGCCTTGGCGTTCTTC
TRBJ2-1 . 15 TRBV9 few CASSARGSSSNEQFF TGTGCCAGCAGCGCCCGTGGGAGCTCCTCCAATGAGCAGTTCTTC
TRBJ2-5 . 12 TRBV20-1 . CSAGMILETQYF TGCAGTGCTGGGATGATCTTGGAGACCCAGTACTTC
TRBJ1-3 . 16 TRBV9 . CASSVALGASGNTIYF TGTGCCAGCAGCGTAGCTCTGGGGGCCTCTGGAAACACCATATATTTT
TRBJ2-3 . 14 TRBV28 . CASSFTQLTDTQYF TGTGCCAGCAGTTTCACCCAGCTCACAGATACGCAGTATTTT
TRBJ2-7 . 13 TRBV20-1 . CSARSLDSYEQYF TGCAGTGCAAGAAGCCTGGACTCCTACGAGCAGTACTTC
TRBJ1-2 . 14 TRBV3-1 few CASSQMATNYGYTF TGTGCCAGCAGCCAAATGGCAACTAACTATGGCTACACCTTC
TRBJ2-5 . 14 TRBV10-1 . CASSEGSTGETQYF TGCGCCAGCAGTGAAGGGTCGACGGGAGAGACCCAGTACTTC
TRBJ2-7 TRBD2 15 TRBV20-1 . CSARDLERGNYEQYF TGCAGTGCTAGAGATCTCGAGCGGGGCAACTACGAGCAGTACTTC
TRBJ2-3 . 12 TRBV7-9 . CATSTITDTQYF TGTGCCACCTCGACGATCACAGATACGCAGTATTTT
TRBJ1-6 . 13 TRBV28 . CASSRVGVAPLHF TGTGCCAGCAGTAGGGTCGGGGTCGCACCCCTCCACTTT
TRBJ2-5 TRBD2 16 TRBV4-1 . CASSQDGGGSYNEQYF TGCGCCAGCAGCCAAGACGGGGGGGGTTCCTACAATGAGCAGTACTTC
TRBJ2-4 . 18 TRBV12-3/TRBV12-4 . CASSLAPPGAVAKNIQYF TGTGCCAGCAGTTTAGCGCCCCCGGGAGCAGTAGCCAAAAACATTCAGTACTTC
TRBJ2-1 . 14 TRBV20-1 . CSAPLVSSYNEQFF TGCAGTGCTCCCCTGGTAAGCTCCTACAATGAGCAGTTCTTC
TRBJ2-7 . 14 TRBV29-1 . CSGETGATPSEQYF TGCAGCGGTGAGACAGGCGCTACTCCCTCCGAGCAGTACTTC
TRBJ2-5 . 14 TRBV4-2 . CASSQESKAETQYF TGTGCCAGCAGCCAAGAAAGTAAGGCGGAGACCCAGTACTTC
TRBJ1-5 . 15 TRBV4-1 . CASSQDAGGDQPQHF TGCGCCAGCAGCCAAGACGCGGGAGGGGATCAGCCCCAGCATTTT
TRBJ2-7 . 15 TRBV29-1 . CSVEDRRGQRYEQYF TGCAGCGTTGAAGATAGAAGGGGACAACGCTACGAGCAGTACTTC
TRBJ1-2 TRBD1 15 TRBV20-1 . CSAPTQGGRSYGYTF TGCAGTGCACCCACCCAGGGGGGCAGGAGCTATGGCTACACCTTC
TRBJ2-3 TRBD2 14 TRBV9 many CASSVAGSTDTQYF TGCGCCAGCAGCGTAGCGGGGAGCACAGATACGCAGTATTTT
TRBJ2-3 . 14 TRBV10-3 . CATATKGATDTQYF TGTGCCACTGCCACCAAAGGGGCCACAGATACGCAGTATTTT
TRBJ2-5 . 11 TRBV29-1 . CSSQEGETQYF TGCAGCTCTCAGGAGGGCGAGACCCAGTACTTC
TRBJ1-5 TRBD1 16 TRBV6-6 . CASSYFGQGGNQPQHF TGTGCCAGCAGTTACTTCGGACAGGGGGGGAATCAGCCCCAGCATTTT